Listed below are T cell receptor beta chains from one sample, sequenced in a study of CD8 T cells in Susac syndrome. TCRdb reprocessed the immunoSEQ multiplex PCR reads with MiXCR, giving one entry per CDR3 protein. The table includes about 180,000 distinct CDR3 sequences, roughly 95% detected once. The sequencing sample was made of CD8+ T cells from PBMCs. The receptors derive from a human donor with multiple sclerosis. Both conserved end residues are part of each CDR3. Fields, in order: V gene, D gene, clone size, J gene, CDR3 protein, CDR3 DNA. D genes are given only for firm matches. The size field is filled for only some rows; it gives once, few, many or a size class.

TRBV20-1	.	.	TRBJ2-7	CSARGMRDYEQYF	TGCAGTGCAAGGGGGATGAGGGACTACGAGCAGTACTTC
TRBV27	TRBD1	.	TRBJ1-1	CASSFYGQGREAEAFF	TGTGCCAGCAGTTTCTACGGACAGGGTCGAGAGGCTGAAGCTTTCTTT
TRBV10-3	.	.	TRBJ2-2	CAISEPPDNTGELFF	TGTGCCATCAGTGAGCCCCCAGACAACACCGGGGAGCTGTTTTTT
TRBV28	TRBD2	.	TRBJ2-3	CASSLYPSGTADTQYF	TGTGCCAGCAGTTTATATCCTAGCGGGACGGCAGATACGCAGTATTTT
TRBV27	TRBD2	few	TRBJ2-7	CASSLASGNYEQYF	TGTGCCAGCAGTTTAGCTAGCGGGAACTACGAGCAGTACTTC
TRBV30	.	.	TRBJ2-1	CAWSGTASSYNEQFF	TGTGCCTGGAGTGGAACAGCGAGCTCCTACAATGAGCAGTTCTTC
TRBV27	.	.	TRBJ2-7	CAIRETGSYEQYF	TGTGCCATCCGGGAGACAGGATCCTACGAGCAGTACTTC
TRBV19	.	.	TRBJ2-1	CASSTRWEQFF	TGTGCCAGTAGTACCCGGTGGGAGCAGTTCTTC
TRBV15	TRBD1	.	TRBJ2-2	CATSNPGQGHTGELFF	TGTGCCACCAGCAACCCCGGACAGGGGCACACCGGGGAGCTGTTTTTT
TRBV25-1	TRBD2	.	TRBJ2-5	CASSESTGGRETQYF	TGTGCCAGCAGTGAATCGACAGGCGGGAGGGAGACCCAGTACTTC
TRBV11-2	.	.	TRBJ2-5	CASSLEVQETQYF	TGTGCCAGCAGCTTAGAGGTCCAAGAGACCCAGTACTTC
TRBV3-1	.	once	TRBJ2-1	CASSQEGPLGNEQFF	TGTGCCAGCAGCCAAGAAGGGCCCCTCGGCAATGAGCAGTTCTTC
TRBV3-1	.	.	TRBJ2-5	CASSNLETQYF	TGTGCCAGCAGCAATTTAGAGACCCAGTACTTC
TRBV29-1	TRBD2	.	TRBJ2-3	CSVGTYSGSGGDTQYF	TGCAGCGTTGGTACCTATAGCGGGAGCGGGGGAGATACGCAGTATTTT
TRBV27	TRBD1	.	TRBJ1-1	CASSLGQGYLGTEAFF	TGTGCCAGCAGTCTGGGACAGGGTTATTTGGGAACTGAAGCTTTCTTT
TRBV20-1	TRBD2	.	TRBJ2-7	CSARDQGLAGGSYEQYF	TGCAGTGCTAGAGACCAAGGACTAGCGGGAGGTTCCTACGAGCAGTACTTC
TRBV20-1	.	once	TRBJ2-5	CSAPLETQYF	TGCAGTGCTCCCCTGGAGACCCAGTACTTC
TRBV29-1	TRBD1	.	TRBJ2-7	CSVVYRTGSYEQYF	TGCAGCGTTGTTTATCGGACAGGCTCCTACGAGCAGTACTTC
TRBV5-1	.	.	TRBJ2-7	CASSFRSPYEQYF	TGCGCCAGCAGCTTTCGGAGCCCCTACGAGCAGTACTTC
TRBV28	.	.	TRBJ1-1	CASSLLGYRNTEAFF	TGTGCCAGCAGTTTATTGGGGTATAGGAACACTGAAGCTTTCTTT
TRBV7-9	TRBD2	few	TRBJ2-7	CASSLDGLATHYEQYF	TGTGCCAGCAGCTTAGACGGACTAGCGACCCACTACGAGCAGTACTTC
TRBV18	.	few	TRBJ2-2	CASSPPSGELFF	TGTGCCAGCTCACCACCCTCCGGGGAGCTGTTTTTT
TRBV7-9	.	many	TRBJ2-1	CASSLGYNEQFF	TGTGCCAGCAGTTTAGGTTACAATGAGCAGTTCTTC
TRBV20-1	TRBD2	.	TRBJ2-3	CSARDIISGGDTQYF	TGCAGTGCTAGAGATATCATTAGCGGGGGAGATACGCAGTATTTT
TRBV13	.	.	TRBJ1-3	CASSSLDTGNTIYF	TGTGCCAGCAGCTCACTGGATACTGGAAACACCATATATTTT
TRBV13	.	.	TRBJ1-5	CASSLGNTNQPQHF	TGTGCCAGCAGCTTAGGCAATACGAATCAGCCCCAGCATTTT
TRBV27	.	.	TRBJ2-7	CASSSQVSGVGYEQYF	TGTGCCAGCAGTTCCCAGGTGTCGGGAGTCGGGTACGAGCAGTACTTC
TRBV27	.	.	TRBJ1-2	CASSLSSRAILPYGYTF	TGTGCCAGCAGTTTATCGTCTCGGGCGATACTGCCCTATGGCTACACCTTC
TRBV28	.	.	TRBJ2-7	CASSPLEGNEQYF	TGTGCCAGCAGTCCCTTGGAGGGGAACGAGCAGTACTTC
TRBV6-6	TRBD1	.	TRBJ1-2	CASSIGTADGYTF	TGTGCCAGCAGTATAGGGACAGCAGATGGCTACACCTTC
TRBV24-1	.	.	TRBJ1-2	CATSDSQGNVGYTF	TGTGCCACCAGTGATTCGCAGGGTAACGTTGGCTACACCTTC
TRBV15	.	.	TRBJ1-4	CATSTLNEKLFF	TGTGCCACCAGCACTTTAAATGAAAAACTGTTTTTT
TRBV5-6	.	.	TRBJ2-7	CASRTGFGRVDEQYF	TGTGCCAGCAGGACTGGTTTTGGCAGAGTCGACGAGCAGTACTTC
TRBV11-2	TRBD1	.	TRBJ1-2	CASSLQVLRGGDGYTF	TGTGCCAGCAGCTTACAAGTCTTGCGAGGGGGCGATGGCTACACCTTC
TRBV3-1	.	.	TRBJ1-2	CASSRTVGGYGYTF	TGTGCCAGCAGCCGGACAGTGGGCGGCTATGGCTACACCTTC
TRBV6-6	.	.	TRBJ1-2	CANRDSEDGYTF	TGTGCCAACCGGGACTCGGAAGATGGCTACACCTTC
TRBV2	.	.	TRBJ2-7	CASSDGETHDEQYF	TGTGCCAGCAGTGATGGGGAAACACACGACGAGCAGTACTTC
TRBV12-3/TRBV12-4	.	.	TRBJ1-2	CASSFLVGYTF	TGTGCCAGCAGTTTTTTGGTTGGCTACACCTTC
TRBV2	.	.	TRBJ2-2	CATAGYTGELFF	TGTGCCACCGCAGGGTACACCGGGGAGCTGTTTTTT
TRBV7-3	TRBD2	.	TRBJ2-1	CASSSRRLAEYNEQFF	TGTGCCAGCAGCTCCCGTCGACTAGCGGAGTACAATGAGCAGTTCTTC
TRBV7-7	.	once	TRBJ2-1	CASSLGSGPNEQFF	TGTGCTAGCAGCTTAGGTTCGGGTCCCAATGAGCAGTTCTTC
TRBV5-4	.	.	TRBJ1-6	CASSFSRRVGNSPLHF	TGTGCCAGCAGCTTCAGTCGCAGGGTCGGGAATTCACCCCTCCACTTT
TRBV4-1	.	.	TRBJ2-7	CASSPRRGDEQYF	TGCGCCAGCAGTCCCCGGCGGGGTGACGAGCAGTACTTC
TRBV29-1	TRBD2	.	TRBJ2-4	CSVGGTSRTQENIQYF	TGCAGCGTTGGCGGGACTAGCCGGACCCAAGAAAACATTCAGTACTTC
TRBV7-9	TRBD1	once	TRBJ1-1	CASGPGTGMNTEAFF	TGTGCCAGCGGACCCGGGACAGGGATGAACACTGAAGCTTTCTTT
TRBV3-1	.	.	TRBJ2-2	CASSPTTTYNTGELFF	TGTGCCAGCAGCCCTACCACAACATATAACACCGGGGAGCTGTTTTTT
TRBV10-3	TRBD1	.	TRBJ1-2	CAISPLLPGQNYGYTF	TGTGCCATCTCGCCGTTACTGCCGGGACAGAACTATGGCTACACCTTC
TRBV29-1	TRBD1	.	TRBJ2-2	CSVEVIGGTGGEENTGELFF	TGCAGCGTTGAGGTGATTGGAGGGACAGGGGGCGAGGAGAACACCGGGGAGCTGTTTTTT
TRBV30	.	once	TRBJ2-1	CACREDFNEQFF	TGTGCCTGCCGGGAAGACTTCAATGAGCAGTTCTTC
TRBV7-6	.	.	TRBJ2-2	CASSPLRDPQFF	TGTGCCAGCAGCCCACTCCGGGACCCCCAGTTTTTT
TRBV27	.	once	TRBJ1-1	CASRRLGVDEAFF	TGTGCCAGCAGGCGTCTAGGTGTGGATGAAGCTTTCTTT
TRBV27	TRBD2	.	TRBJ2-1	CASNLLAGGPNEQFF	TGTGCCAGCAACCTCCTAGCGGGAGGGCCCAATGAGCAGTTCTTC
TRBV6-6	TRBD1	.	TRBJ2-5	CASSYPGGEETQYF	TGTGCCAGCAGTTACCCAGGGGGCGAAGAGACCCAGTACTTC
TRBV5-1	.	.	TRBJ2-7	CASSPGWGTYEQYF	TGCGCCAGCAGCCCCGGATGGGGGACCTACGAGCAGTACTTC
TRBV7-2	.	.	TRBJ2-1	CASKDPELFF	TGTGCCAGCAAGGACCCTGAGCTGTTCTTC
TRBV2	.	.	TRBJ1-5	CASSSDTRDLNQPQHF	TGTGCCAGCAGTTCAGACACCCGGGATCTCAATCAGCCCCAGCATTTT
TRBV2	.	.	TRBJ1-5	CASSGLLQNQPQHF	TGTGCCAGCAGTGGCCTTCTACAGAATCAGCCCCAGCATTTT
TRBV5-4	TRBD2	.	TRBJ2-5	CASSSGLAGVFETQYF	TGTGCCAGCAGCTCCGGACTAGCGGGAGTGTTCGAGACCCAGTACTTC
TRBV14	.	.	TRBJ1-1	CASSVYGYTEAFF	TGTGCCAGCAGCGTCTATGGTTACACTGAAGCTTTCTTT